This record looks at one T cell receptor beta chain sequence and its context. What it binds is not known. This sample is drawn from a study of shared clonotypes between healthy human individuals. For the study at large: Three CD4 naive, three CD4 memory, two CD8 naive and one CD8 memory plate were used per donor. Study outcomes and limitations: Sequencing depth was expected to affect clonotype sharing among donors. A handful of donors showed sharing of approximately 4.7% of naive CD4 clonotypes.

This table comes from immunoSEQ multiplex PCR, and its TCRdb copy is limited to in-frame clones, with some not included. Among roughly 1 million clones listed, around 74% were seen once. CDR3 length: 15 amino acids. V lost 1 base and J 9 bases, leaving 14 bases between the germline ends. Germline V CDR1 and CDR2: SGHDT, YYEEEE. The clonotype originates from a man between 18 and 29 years old in good health. This chain connects TRBV5-6 to TRBJ1-6, with D maybe TRBD1 (5 bases). The sample comprised memory CD4+ T cells sorted from blood. Subset: CD45RA-negative fraction. The CDR3 DNA reads as TGTGCCAGCAGCTTGAAGGGGACGTTCGGTTCACCCCTCCACTTT. Amino acid sequence: CASSLKGTFGSPLHF.